This T cell receptor (beta chain) was documented in a study of blood T cells in healthy people across ages. Whole-study results and caveats: More naive CD4+ cells and higher diversity marked long-lived donors relative to aged donors.

For the second PCR, which ran for roughly 6 to 12 cycles, a sample-barcoded 5' primer and a J-beta primer mix were used. Each CDR3 protein gets one entry after TCRdb re-called the 5' RACE reads with MiXCR. The sample contains nearly 800,000 distinct CDR3 sequences, 25% of which appear only once. In regard to this clonotype: Antigen specificity is unknown. Likely a read error: the CDR3 ends without its conserved phenylalanine or tryptophan.

The length of the CDR3 is 12 residues. Germline-derived CDR1 and CDR2 are DFQATT and SNEGSKA (reference sequence). Trimming removed 0 bases from V and 5 bases from J, with 7 bases in between. The sample was also reused in another study, on T cells of mothers and their children. That report notes: Each child gave around 3 million TCR beta CDR3 reads (each mother, over 9 million). Related mother-child pairs showed slightly higher but non-significant overlap than unrelated pairs.

The chain is built from TRBV20-1 and TRBJ2-5, with D perhaps matching TRBD1 (6 bases). Sequenced input: blood. This TCR was recovered from a boy between 10 and 17 years old in good health. The CDR3 coding sequence is TGCAGTGCTAGAGAGGGGGCCGAGACCCAGTACTCC. Translation gives CSAREGAETQYS.